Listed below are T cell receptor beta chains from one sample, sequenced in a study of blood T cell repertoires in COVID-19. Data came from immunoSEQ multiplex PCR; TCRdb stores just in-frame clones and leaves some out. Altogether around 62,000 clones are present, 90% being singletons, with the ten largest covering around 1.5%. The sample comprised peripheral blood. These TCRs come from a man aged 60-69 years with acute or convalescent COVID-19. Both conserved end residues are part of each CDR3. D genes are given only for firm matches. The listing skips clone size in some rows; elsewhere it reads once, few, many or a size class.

CDR3 protein: CASSYGRTGNTIYF
CDR3 DNA: TGTGCCAGCAGTTACGGGAGGACGGGAAACACCATATATTTT
clone size: .
J gene: TRBJ1-3
V gene: TRBV6-5
D gene: .

CDR3 protein: CASIDRTTYEQYF
CDR3 DNA: TGTGCCAGCATTGACAGGACCACCTACGAGCAGTACTTC
clone size: .
J gene: TRBJ2-7
V gene: TRBV27
D gene: .

CDR3 protein: CASSLDLAGGFEQFF
CDR3 DNA: TGTGCCAGCAGCTTAGATTTGGCAGGGGGCTTTGAGCAGTTCTTC
clone size: .
J gene: TRBJ2-1
V gene: TRBV11-2
D gene: TRBD1

CDR3 protein: CASSQGASLYNEQFF
CDR3 DNA: TGCGCCAGCAGCCAAGGTGCTAGCCTATACAATGAGCAGTTCTTC
clone size: .
J gene: TRBJ2-1
V gene: TRBV4-3
D gene: .

CDR3 protein: CASTATSGLYNEQFF
CDR3 DNA: TGTGCCAGCACTGCGACTAGCGGACTCTACAATGAGCAGTTCTTC
clone size: .
J gene: TRBJ2-1
V gene: TRBV5-6
D gene: TRBD2

CDR3 protein: CASKDWGDSEETQYF
CDR3 DNA: TGTGCCAGCAAGGACTGGGGGGACTCCGAAGAGACCCAGTACTTC
clone size: .
J gene: TRBJ2-5
V gene: TRBV7-9
D gene: .

CDR3 protein: CASSRDRGPYEQYF
CDR3 DNA: TGCGCCAGCAGCCGGGACAGGGGCCCCTACGAGCAGTACTTC
clone size: .
J gene: TRBJ2-7
V gene: TRBV4-3
D gene: TRBD1

CDR3 protein: CAIRWDSTNYGYTF
CDR3 DNA: TGTGCCATCAGGTGGGACAGCACTAACTATGGCTACACCTTC
clone size: .
J gene: TRBJ1-2
V gene: TRBV10-3
D gene: TRBD1

CDR3 protein: CASSLASGAGANVLTF
CDR3 DNA: TGTGCCAGCAGTTTAGCTAGCGGGGCTGGGGCCAACGTCCTGACTTTC
clone size: .
J gene: TRBJ2-6
V gene: TRBV27
D gene: TRBD2

CDR3 protein: CASTLAGGYNEQFF
CDR3 DNA: TGTGCCAGCACCTTGGCAGGGGGCTACAATGAGCAGTTCTTC
clone size: .
J gene: TRBJ2-1
V gene: TRBV11-2
D gene: TRBD1

CDR3 protein: CASSQEVQQQTAYGYTF
CDR3 DNA: TGCGCCAGCAGCCAAGAAGTACAGCAACAAACTGCTTATGGCTACACCTTC
clone size: .
J gene: TRBJ1-2
V gene: TRBV4-1
D gene: .

CDR3 protein: CASETSGTTQYF
CDR3 DNA: TGTGCCAGCGAAACTAGCGGGACTACGCAGTACTTC
clone size: .
J gene: TRBJ2-7
V gene: TRBV28
D gene: TRBD2

CDR3 protein: CASSQLRAEAFF
CDR3 DNA: TGTGCCAGCAGTCAACTCAGGGCAGAAGCTTTCTTT
clone size: .
J gene: TRBJ1-1
V gene: TRBV12-3/TRBV12-4
D gene: .

CDR3 protein: CASSLPRAGGTDTQYF
CDR3 DNA: TGTGCCAGCAGCCTCCCACGAGCGGGAGGCACAGATACGCAGTATTTT
clone size: .
J gene: TRBJ2-3
V gene: TRBV9
D gene: TRBD2

CDR3 protein: CASSSSDRDSNQPQHF
CDR3 DNA: TGTGCCAGCAGCTCATCGGACAGGGATAGCAATCAGCCCCAGCATTTT
clone size: once
J gene: TRBJ1-5
V gene: TRBV7-9
D gene: TRBD1

CDR3 protein: CASRLPGLAGVHEQYF
CDR3 DNA: TGTGCCAGCAGACTTCCGGGACTAGCGGGAGTCCACGAGCAGTACTTC
clone size: once
J gene: TRBJ2-7
V gene: TRBV28
D gene: TRBD2

CDR3 protein: CASNPFGGRYGYTF
CDR3 DNA: TGTGCCAGTAACCCTTTTGGGGGGAGGTATGGCTACACCTTC
clone size: .
J gene: TRBJ1-2
V gene: TRBV19
D gene: .

CDR3 protein: CASSQATGANEKLFF
CDR3 DNA: TGTGCCAGCAGCCAAGCCACAGGGGCTAATGAAAAACTGTTTTTT
clone size: .
J gene: TRBJ1-4
V gene: TRBV3-1/TRBV3-2
D gene: TRBD1

CDR3 protein: CASSLAGAGGVTF
CDR3 DNA: TGCGCCAGCAGCTTGGCCGGGGCAGGGGGCGTTACCTTC
clone size: .
J gene: TRBJ1-2
V gene: TRBV5-1
D gene: TRBD1

CDR3 protein: CAWSGVGGTEAFF
CDR3 DNA: TGTGCCTGGAGTGGGGTCGGGGGCACTGAAGCTTTCTTT
clone size: once
J gene: TRBJ1-1
V gene: TRBV30
D gene: .

CDR3 protein: CASTRDSGSNQPQHF
CDR3 DNA: TGTGCCAGCACGCGGGACAGCGGGAGCAATCAGCCCCAGCATTTT
clone size: .
J gene: TRBJ1-5
V gene: TRBV19
D gene: TRBD1

CDR3 protein: CASSPTGGQNSPLHF
CDR3 DNA: TGTGCCAGCAGTCCTACAGGGGGCCAGAATTCACCCCTCCACTTT
clone size: .
J gene: TRBJ1-6
V gene: TRBV2
D gene: TRBD1

CDR3 protein: CASSQVLREAYGYTF
CDR3 DNA: TGTGCCAGCAGCCAAGTGTTAAGGGAGGCCTATGGCTACACCTTC
clone size: .
J gene: TRBJ1-2
V gene: TRBV4-2
D gene: .

CDR3 protein: CAWSSNRAYSYEQYF
CDR3 DNA: TGTGCCTGGAGCTCGAACAGGGCGTACTCCTACGAGCAGTACTTC
clone size: .
J gene: TRBJ2-7
V gene: TRBV30
D gene: .

CDR3 protein: CASSLTSGDSYGYTF
CDR3 DNA: TGTGCCAGCAGCCTAACCTCAGGGGATTCCTATGGCTACACCTTC
clone size: .
J gene: TRBJ1-2
V gene: TRBV6-1
D gene: .

CDR3 protein: CASGRDFGATQYF
CDR3 DNA: TGTGCCAGCGGCCGGGACTTTGGAGCTACGCAGTATTTT
clone size: .
J gene: TRBJ2-3
V gene: TRBV5-4
D gene: .

CDR3 protein: CASSGSVQGDRRNQPQHF
CDR3 DNA: TGTGCCAGCAGTGGGTCGGTACAGGGGGACCGGAGAAATCAGCCCCAGCATTTT
clone size: once
J gene: TRBJ1-5
V gene: TRBV6-1
D gene: TRBD1

CDR3 protein: CASSLATSPTYNEQFF
CDR3 DNA: TGTGCCAGCAGCTTGGCGACTAGTCCCACCTACAATGAGCAGTTCTTC
clone size: .
J gene: TRBJ2-1
V gene: TRBV7-2
D gene: .

CDR3 protein: CASSDWTEGTDTQYF
CDR3 DNA: TGTGCCAGCAGCGATTGGACAGAAGGCACAGATACGCAGTATTTT
clone size: .
J gene: TRBJ2-3
V gene: TRBV6-5
D gene: .

CDR3 protein: CASSLGMNTEAFF
CDR3 DNA: TGTGCCAGCAGCTTAGGTATGAACACTGAAGCTTTCTTT
clone size: .
J gene: TRBJ1-1
V gene: TRBV7-8
D gene: .

CDR3 protein: CASSLDLAGLRHEQFF
CDR3 DNA: TGTGCCAGCAGCTTAGACCTAGCGGGCTTACGGCATGAGCAGTTCTTC
clone size: .
J gene: TRBJ2-1
V gene: TRBV11-2
D gene: TRBD2

CDR3 protein: CSANDRSGRADTQYF
CDR3 DNA: TGCAGTGCTAATGATCGGAGCGGGAGAGCAGATACGCAGTATTTT
clone size: .
J gene: TRBJ2-3
V gene: TRBV20-1
D gene: TRBD2

CDR3 protein: CASSSRVASGNTIYF
CDR3 DNA: TGTGCCAGCAGTAGCAGGGTGGCCTCTGGAAACACCATATATTTT
clone size: .
J gene: TRBJ1-3
V gene: TRBV6-5
D gene: .

CDR3 protein: CASSFTQSSGGYTF
CDR3 DNA: TGTGCCAGCAGTTTCACCCAGAGCTCAGGCGGCTACACCTTC
clone size: .
J gene: TRBJ1-2
V gene: TRBV28
D gene: .

CDR3 protein: CASSGDRVFSGNTIYF
CDR3 DNA: TGTGCCAGCAGTGGGGACAGGGTTTTCTCTGGAAACACCATATATTTT
clone size: .
J gene: TRBJ1-3
V gene: TRBV2
D gene: TRBD1

CDR3 protein: CSVTGLVPSTDTQYF
CDR3 DNA: TGCAGCGTTACCGGACTTGTCCCCAGCACAGATACGCAGTATTTT
clone size: .
J gene: TRBJ2-3
V gene: TRBV29-1
D gene: .

CDR3 protein: CSARRGGKLFF
CDR3 DNA: TGCAGTGCGCGGAGGGGGGGAAAACTGTTTTTT
clone size: .
J gene: TRBJ1-4
V gene: TRBV20-1
D gene: .

CDR3 protein: CASSPRGGDGYTF
CDR3 DNA: TGTGCCAGCAGCCCACGGGGGGGAGATGGCTACACCTTC
clone size: .
J gene: TRBJ1-2
V gene: TRBV6-5
D gene: .

CDR3 protein: CASTVLDRALYGYTF
CDR3 DNA: TGTGCCAGCACGGTTTTGGACAGGGCCCTTTATGGCTACACCTTC
clone size: .
J gene: TRBJ1-2
V gene: TRBV2
D gene: TRBD1

CDR3 protein: CASSEGQGGQPQHF
CDR3 DNA: TGTGCCAGCAGTGAAGGCCAGGGGGGACAGCCCCAGCATTTT
clone size: .
J gene: TRBJ1-5
V gene: TRBV2
D gene: TRBD1

CDR3 protein: CASSKGDREAREQYF
CDR3 DNA: TGTGCCAGCTCAAAAGGGGACAGGGAGGCACGGGAGCAGTACTTC
clone size: .
J gene: TRBJ2-7
V gene: TRBV4-2
D gene: TRBD1

CDR3 protein: CASSLNGGGSYEQYF
CDR3 DNA: TGTGCCAGCAGCTTAAACGGGGGAGGATCCTACGAGCAGTACTTC
clone size: .
J gene: TRBJ2-7
V gene: TRBV11-3
D gene: .

CDR3 protein: CASSYTGNTGELFF
CDR3 DNA: TGTGCCAGCAGTTACACCGGGAACACCGGGGAGCTGTTTTTT
clone size: .
J gene: TRBJ2-2
V gene: TRBV6-5
D gene: .

CDR3 protein: CASSISSVGEQFF
CDR3 DNA: TGTGCCAGCAGCATATCTAGCGTCGGTGAGCAGTTCTTC
clone size: .
J gene: TRBJ2-1
V gene: TRBV11-2
D gene: .

CDR3 protein: CASSLAAGPRVYGYTF
CDR3 DNA: TGCGCCAGCAGCTTGGCGGCAGGGCCTAGGGTCTATGGCTACACCTTC
clone size: once
J gene: TRBJ1-2
V gene: TRBV5-1
D gene: .

CDR3 protein: CASSRGIGEKLFF
CDR3 DNA: TGTGCCAGCAGCAGGGGGATCGGGGAAAAACTGTTTTTT
clone size: once
J gene: TRBJ1-4
V gene: TRBV6-5
D gene: TRBD1

CDR3 protein: CASSRRTEPNSPLHF
CDR3 DNA: TGTGCCAGTAGTAGGCGGACAGAACCTAATTCACCCCTCCACTTT
clone size: .
J gene: TRBJ1-6
V gene: TRBV19
D gene: .

CDR3 protein: CASRDRGRGSPLHF
CDR3 DNA: TGTGCCAGTAGGGACAGGGGTCGGGGTTCACCCCTCCACTTT
clone size: .
J gene: TRBJ1-6
V gene: TRBV19
D gene: TRBD1

CDR3 protein: CASGTSGRIGELFF
CDR3 DNA: TGTGCCAGCGGGACTAGCGGGAGGATCGGGGAGCTGTTTTTT
clone size: .
J gene: TRBJ2-2
V gene: TRBV2
D gene: TRBD2